The 20 T cell receptor beta chains below come from one sample, sequenced in a study of blood T cell repertoires in COVID-19. The method was immunoSEQ multiplex PCR; TCRdb's version includes in-frame clones alone and lacks a portion of them. The sample lists some 200,000 clones, around 81% occurring once. The sample comprised peripheral blood. The receptors were gathered from a woman aged 35 to 49 with COVID-19, enrolled during active disease.

This clone has more than one count but fewer than ten. The chain is built from TRBV19 and TRBJ1-3; TRBD1 matches 7 bases. Germline V gives CDR1 LNHDA, CDR2 SQIVND (reference sequence). After removal of 5 bases from V and 1 base from J, the junction contained 2 bases not matched to a gene. The CDR3 sequence is 14 residues long. The CDR3 bases are TGTGCCAGTAGTTCGACAGGGTCTGGAAACACCATATATTTT. Its translation is CASSSTGSGNTIYF.

This sequence joins TRBV11-2 and TRBJ2-1; D possibly corresponds to TRBD2 (5 bases). Per the germline V gene, CDR1 is SGHAT and CDR2 is FQNNGV. Trimming shortened V by 5 bases and J by 10 bases, and 18 bases separated the two germline ends. The CDR3 extends over 14 amino acids. CDR3 DNA sequence: TGTGCCAGCAGCCGATCTAGCAGGTTAGGGGAGCAGTTCTTC. Its translation is CASSRSSRLGEQFF.

With respect to this clone: A junction boundary mismatches the germline segment, possibly from a read error. This rearrangement joins TRBV7-7 to TRBJ2-2; tentatively, D is TRBD1 (5 bases). The CDR3 is 16 amino acids. Germline V lookup: CDR1 SSHAT, CDR2 FNYEAQ (reference sequence). The CDR3 nucleotides read TGTGCTAGCAGCTTAGTGTGGACAAAAAACACCGGGGAGCTGTTTTTT. This gives the protein CASSLVWTKNTGELFF.

This rearrangement joins TRBV18 to TRBJ1-1; D remains unclear. V was shortened by 2 bases and J by 6 bases, with 10 bases between the two germline ends. In germline, CDR1 is KGHSH, CDR2 LQKENI. The CDR3 spans 13 residues. The CDR3 DNA reads as TGTGCCAGCTCACCATCGGGGAATGCTGAAGCTTTCTTT. Its protein product is CASSPSGNAEAFF.

The chain has TRBV12-2 and TRBJ2-2; the DNA was not compared with TRBD2, the D call given in the table. TRBV12-2 is a recognized pseudogene. This CDR3 contains 15 residues. This CDR3 is CASRPGTENTGELFF. The CDR3 nucleotides are TGTGCAAGTCGTCCAGGGACTGAGAACACCGGGGAGCTGTTTTTT.

The rearrangement joins TRBV28 to TRBJ1-1; unclear D gene. Between the trimmed V and J ends, which lost 3 bases and 6 bases, there was a span of 8 bases. Germline CDR1 reads MDHEN; CDR2 reads SYDVKM. The CDR3 loop spans 12 amino acids. The CDR3 DNA reads as TGTGCCAGCAGTTTTCGTATCCCTGAAGCTTTCTTT. Translating it yields CASSFRIPEAFF.

The J gene is TRBJ1-5, the V gene TRBV5-5, with TRBD1 identical over 11 bases. Germline CDR1 is SGHKS and CDR2 is YYEKEE (reference sequence). V was pared by 6 bases and J by 0 bases, with 8 bases of the junction left unmatched. This CDR3 region has 17 residues. The CDR3 protein is CASNPGQGVGSNQPQHF. The CDR3 DNA sequence: TGTGCCAGCAACCCGGGACAGGGGGTGGGTAGCAATCAGCCCCAGCATTTT.

This clone was observed a few times. The V gene is TRBV7-3, the J gene TRBJ2-5, with 15 bases lining up with TRBD2. Germline V gene lookup returns CDR1 SGHTA and CDR2 FQGTGA. Trimming cost V 2 bases and J 3 bases; bases outside gene matches: 7. This CDR3 has 18 amino acids. CDR3 amino acids: CASSLLPGLAGGKETQYF. CDR3 bases: TGTGCCAGCAGCTTACTTCCCGGACTAGCGGGGGGGAAAGAGACCCAGTACTTC.

The table lists this clone with a count of one. The J gene is TRBJ2-2, the V gene TRBV15; D perhaps matches TRBD2 (6 bases). V was shortened by 0 bases and J by 7 bases, with 12 bases between the two germline ends. The V gene's germline CDR1 is LNHNV and CDR2 YYDKDF (reference sequence). The CDR3 contains 15 residues. The DNA for the CDR3 is TGTGCCACCAGCAGAGATGTTAGCGGAAACGGGGAGCTGTTTTTT. Translated, it gives CATSRDVSGNGELFF.

The chain combines TRBV18 with TRBJ1-5; 10 bases line up with TRBD1. Per germline, CDR1 KGHSH and CDR2 LQKENI. Trimming took 3 bases from V and 4 from J; bases not matched to a gene: 0. This CDR3 spans 14 amino acids. CDR3 sequence (DNA): TGTGCCAGCTCACCGGGACAGGGGAATCAGCCCCAGCATTTT. Translating gives CASSPGQGNQPQHF. Full variable domain (outside the CDR3, taken from reference TRBV18 and TRBJ1-5): NAGVMQNPRHLVRRRGQEARLRCSPMKGHSHVYWYRQLPEEGLKFMVYLQKENIIDESGMPKERFSAEFPKEGPSILRIQQVVRGDSAAYFCASSPGQGNQPQHFGDGTRLSIL.

The chain employs TRBV27 and TRBJ2-1; possibly TRBD2 for D (5 bases). The germline V and J ends were trimmed by 6 bases and 5 bases, with 8 bases remaining between them. There are 12 residues in the CDR3. CDR1 and CDR2 from the germline V gene are MNHEY and SMNVEV (reference sequence). DNA for the CDR3: TGTGCCAGCAGGGACTGGAACAATGAGCAGTTCTTC. Its protein is CASRDWNNEQFF.

This chain uses TRBV24-1 with TRBJ1-5; tentative D call: TRBD1 (5 bases). The V gene's germline CDR1 is KGHDR and CDR2 SFDVKD. The CDR3 runs 13 residues. V was shortened by 5 bases and J by 5 bases, with 9 bases between the two germline ends. CDR3 nucleotide sequence: TGTGCCACCAGTGGGGCAGGGTATCAGCCCCAGCATTTT. This encodes CATSGAGYQPQHF.

The chain joins TRBV9 to TRBJ1-6; TRBD1 is a possible D gene (5 bases). This CDR3 is built from 14 residues. V lost 3 bases and J 7 bases, leaving 11 bases between the germline ends. CDR1 is SGDLS, CDR2 YYNGEE, per germline. CDR3 coding DNA: TGTGCCAGCAGCGCCAGGGTCGGGAATTCACCCCTCCACTTT. Amino acid sequence: CASSARVGNSPLHF.

The CDR3 DNA reads TGCGCCAGCAGCCAAGATCTCGGGGGGGGTCAGCCCCAGCATTTT. Protein product: CASSQDLGGGQPQHF. This chain joins TRBV4-1 and TRBJ1-5; a possible D gene is TRBD1 (5 bases). The CDR3 runs to 15 residues. Trimming stripped 0 bases from V and 6 bases from J, with 12 bases between. Germline CDR1 and CDR2: MGHRA and YSYEKL.

The table lists this clone with a few counts. This chain uses TRBV2 with TRBJ1-4; TRBD1 might be the D (6 bases). Trimming took 4 bases from V and 0 from J, leaving 6 bases between them. CDR1 and CDR2 from the germline V gene are SNHLY and FYNNEI. This CDR3 comprises 14 residues. The CDR3 sequence: CASSGTATNEKLFF. The CDR3 DNA reads as TGTGCCAGCAGTGGGACAGCAACTAATGAAAAACTGTTTTTT.

The table lists this clone with a few counts. The chain combines TRBV28 with TRBJ2-7, with D tentatively TRBD1 (5 bases). This CDR3 comprises 13 residues. The germline V gene encodes CDR1 MDHEN and CDR2 SYDVKM. Trimming cost V 5 bases and J 3 bases, with 11 bases left between them. The CDR3 region is CASSPDINYEQYF. The CDR3 nucleotides are TGTGCCAGCAGTCCGGACATAAACTACGAGCAGTACTTC.

The chain uses TRBV28 and TRBJ2-1, with TRBD1 matching 10 bases. The trim removed 5 bases at V and 5 bases at J, leaving 6 bases unmatched. Germline V gene sequence: CDR1 MDHEN, CDR2 SYDVKM. There are 15 residues in the CDR3. CDR3 residues: CASSRGGQGNNEQFF. CDR3 nucleotide sequence: TGTGCCAGCAGTCGCGGGGGACAGGGGAACAATGAGCAGTTCTTC.

Comments on this clone: A junction end diverges from the germline sequence, so it may reflect a read error. The V call is TRBV7-7, the J call TRBJ2-1, with a possible D match to TRBD1 (6 bases). Per the germline V gene, CDR1 is SSHAT and CDR2 is FNYEAQ (reference sequence). This CDR3 spans 13 amino acids. CDR3 DNA: TGTGCTAGCAGCTTAGCGCCAGGGGATCGGCAGTTCTTC. This translates into CASSLAPGDRQFF.

The chain joins TRBV30 to TRBJ2-1; a weak D match, TRBD2 (5 bases). The CDR3 runs 14 residues. CDR1 is GTSNPN and CDR2 is SVGIG in the germline V gene (reference sequence). V was trimmed by 5 bases and J by 8 bases, leaving 19 bases between them. CDR3 DNA sequence: TGTGCCTGGGATAGCGTCGTCTCGGCCCATGAGCAGTTCTTC. Protein: CAWDSVVSAHEQFF.

The rearrangement links TRBV3-1 (or the pseudogene TRBV3-2) to TRBJ1-1; D remains unclear. V lost 2 bases and J 4 bases, leaving 5 bases between the germline ends. Germline values: CDR1 LGHDT, CDR2 YNNKEL (reference sequence). This CDR3 has 12 residues. CDR3 bases: TGTGCCAGCAGCCAATCTCCCACTGAAGCTTTCTTT. Protein sequence: CASSQSPTEAFF.